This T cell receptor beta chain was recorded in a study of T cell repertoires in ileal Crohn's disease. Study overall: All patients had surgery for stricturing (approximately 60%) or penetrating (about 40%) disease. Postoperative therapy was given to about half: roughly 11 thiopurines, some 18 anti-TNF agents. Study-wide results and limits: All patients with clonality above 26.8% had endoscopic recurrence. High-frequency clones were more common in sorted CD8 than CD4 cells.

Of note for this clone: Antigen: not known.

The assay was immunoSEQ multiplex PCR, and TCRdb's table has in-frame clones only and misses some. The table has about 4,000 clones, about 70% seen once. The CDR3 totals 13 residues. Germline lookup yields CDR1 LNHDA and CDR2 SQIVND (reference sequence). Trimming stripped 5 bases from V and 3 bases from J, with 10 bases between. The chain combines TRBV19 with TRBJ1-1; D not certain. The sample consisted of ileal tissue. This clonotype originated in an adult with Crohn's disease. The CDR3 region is CASSEIRDTEAFF. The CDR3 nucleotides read TGTGCCAGTAGTGAAATCCGGGACACTGAAGCTTTCTTT.